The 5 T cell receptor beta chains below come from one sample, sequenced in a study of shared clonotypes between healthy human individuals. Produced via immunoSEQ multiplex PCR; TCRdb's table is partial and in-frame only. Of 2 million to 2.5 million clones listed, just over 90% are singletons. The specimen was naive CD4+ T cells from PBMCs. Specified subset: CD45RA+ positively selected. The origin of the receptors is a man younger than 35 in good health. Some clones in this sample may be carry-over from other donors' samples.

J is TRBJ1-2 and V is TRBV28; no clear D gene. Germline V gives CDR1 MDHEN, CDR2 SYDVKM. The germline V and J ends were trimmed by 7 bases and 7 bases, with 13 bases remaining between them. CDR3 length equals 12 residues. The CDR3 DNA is TGTGCCAGCACTTCCTTGGGAACTGGCTACACCTTC. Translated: CASTSLGTGYTF.

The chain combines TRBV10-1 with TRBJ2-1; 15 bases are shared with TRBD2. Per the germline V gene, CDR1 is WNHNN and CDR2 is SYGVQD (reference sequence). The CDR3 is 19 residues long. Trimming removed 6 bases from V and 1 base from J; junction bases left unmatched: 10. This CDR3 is CASSHLPGLAGGSYNEQFF. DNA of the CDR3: TGCGCCAGCAGCCACCTTCCGGGACTAGCGGGAGGATCCTACAATGAGCAGTTCTTC.

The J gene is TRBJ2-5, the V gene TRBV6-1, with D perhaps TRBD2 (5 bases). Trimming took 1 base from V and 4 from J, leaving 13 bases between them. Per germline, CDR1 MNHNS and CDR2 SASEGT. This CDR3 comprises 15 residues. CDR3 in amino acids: CASSEETRGSETQYF. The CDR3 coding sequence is TGTGCCAGCAGTGAAGAAACCCGGGGATCAGAGACCCAGTACTTC.

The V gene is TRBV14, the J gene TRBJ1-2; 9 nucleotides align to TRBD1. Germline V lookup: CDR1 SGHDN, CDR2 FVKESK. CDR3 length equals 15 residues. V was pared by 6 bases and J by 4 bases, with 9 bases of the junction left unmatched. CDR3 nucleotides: TGTGCCAGCAGGCCTCCCGGGACAGGGATCTATGGCTACACCTTC. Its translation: CASRPPGTGIYGYTF.

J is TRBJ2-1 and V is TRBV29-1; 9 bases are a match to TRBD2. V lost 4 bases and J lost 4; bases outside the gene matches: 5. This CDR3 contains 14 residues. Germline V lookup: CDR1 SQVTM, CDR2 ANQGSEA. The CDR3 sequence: CSVGSAGGYNEQFF. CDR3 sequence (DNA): TGCAGCGTTGGGTCAGCGGGGGGATACAATGAGCAGTTCTTC.